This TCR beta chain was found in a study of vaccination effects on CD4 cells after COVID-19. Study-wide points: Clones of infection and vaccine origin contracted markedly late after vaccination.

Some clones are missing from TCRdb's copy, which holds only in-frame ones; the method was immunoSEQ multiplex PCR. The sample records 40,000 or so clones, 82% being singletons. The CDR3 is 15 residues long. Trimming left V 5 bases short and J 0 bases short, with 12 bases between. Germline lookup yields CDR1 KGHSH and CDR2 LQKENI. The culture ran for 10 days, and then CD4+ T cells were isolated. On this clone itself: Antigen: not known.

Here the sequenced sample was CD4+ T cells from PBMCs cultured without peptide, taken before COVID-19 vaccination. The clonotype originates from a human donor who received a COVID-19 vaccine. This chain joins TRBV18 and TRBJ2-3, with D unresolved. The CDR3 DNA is TGTGCCAGCTCAGAGAGGTCCTCTAGCACAGATACGCAGTATTTT. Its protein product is CASSERSSSTDTQYF.